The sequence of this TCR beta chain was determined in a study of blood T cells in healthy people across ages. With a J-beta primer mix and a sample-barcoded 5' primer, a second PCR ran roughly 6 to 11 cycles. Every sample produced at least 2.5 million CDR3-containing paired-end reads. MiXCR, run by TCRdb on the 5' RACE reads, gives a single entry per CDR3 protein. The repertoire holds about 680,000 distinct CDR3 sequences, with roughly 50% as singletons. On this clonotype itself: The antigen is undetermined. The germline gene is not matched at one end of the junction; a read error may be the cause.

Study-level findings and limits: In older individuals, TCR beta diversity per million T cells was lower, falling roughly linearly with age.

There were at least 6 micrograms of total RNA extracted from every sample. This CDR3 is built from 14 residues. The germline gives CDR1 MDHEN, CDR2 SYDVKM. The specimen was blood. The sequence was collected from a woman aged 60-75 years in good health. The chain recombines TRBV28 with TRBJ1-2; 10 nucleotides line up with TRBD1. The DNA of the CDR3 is TGCGCCGGGGGCGGGACAGGGGTATATTATGGCTACACCTTC. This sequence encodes CAGGGTGVYYGYTF.